This entry lists 30 T cell receptor beta chains sequenced from one sample in a study of T cells after posttransplantation cyclophosphamide. Cyclophosphamide on days +3 and +4 followed busulfan-fludarabine conditioning and a marrow graft. Profiling relied on immunoSEQ multiplex PCR, and the TCRdb table lists in-frame clones only, not all of them. The sample shows about 36,000 clones, around 80% of them seen only once. The source material was CD4+ T cells sorted from blood, sampled 1,800 to 2,000 days after a stem cell transplant with posttransplant cyclophosphamide. Receptor source: a female patient aged 40 to 55 who received an allogeneic stem cell transplant from a related donor, was CMV-positive, and had no GVHD. These T cells may partly come from the graft donor.

The chain combines TRBV27 with TRBJ1-2; no firm D call. The length of the CDR3 is 13 residues. The ends were cut back, 2 bases at V and 3 bases at J, with 7 bases in the middle. Germline CDR1 reads MNHEY; CDR2 reads SMNVEV (reference sequence). CDR3 DNA: TGTGCCAGCAGTTTAGCTCGGGACTATGGCTACACCTTC. It specifies CASSLARDYGYTF.

This clone was counted once. V and J are TRBV2 and TRBJ2-5; D ambiguous. Germline CDR1 and CDR2: SNHLY and FYNNEI. Trimming took off 5 bases at V and 3 bases at J, with 4 bases between the two ends. This CDR3 is built from 11 residues. The CDR3 region is CASSLKETQYF. The CDR3 region has the DNA TGTGCCAGCAGTCTTAAAGAGACCCAGTACTTC. Drawing the rest from reference TRBV2 and TRBJ2-5, the complete variable domain is EPEVTQTPSHQVTQMGQEVILRCVPISNHLYFYWYRQILGQKVEFLVSFYNNEISEKSEIFDDQFSVERPDGSNFTLKIRSTKLEDSAMYFCASSLKETQYFGPGTRLLVL.

The chain carries TRBV18 and TRBJ2-5; D is possibly TRBD1 (5 bases). The CDR3 totals 12 residues. Per germline, CDR1 KGHSH and CDR2 LQKENI. The V end lost 3 bases, the J end lost 7 bases, and 9 bases lay between the germline ends. The CDR3 region is CASSPSQGTQYF. DNA for the CDR3: TGTGCCAGCTCACCCAGTCAGGGGACCCAGTACTTC.

V gene TRBV27 combines with J gene TRBJ1-5; 8 bases match TRBD1. J lost 3 bases, V lost 5 bases, and 15 bases had no gene match. This CDR3 has 18 residues. Germline CDR1 MNHEY, CDR2 SMNVEV (reference sequence). The CDR3 DNA follows: TGTGCCAGCAGTCCAGGGACAGGTGGATTTAGAATCAATCAGCCCCAGCATTTT. Protein: CASSPGTGGFRINQPQHF.

J is TRBJ1-1 and V is TRBV6-4; TRBD1 aligns across 8 bases. Trimming at V came to 4 bases and at J to 4 bases, leaving 2 bases not matched to a gene. Germline V CDR1 and CDR2: MRHNA, SNTAGT. This CDR3 comprises 13 residues. The CDR3 reads CASSVDRGTEAFF. In DNA, the CDR3 is TGTGCCAGCAGTGTTGACAGGGGCACTGAAGCTTTCTTT.

This chain uses TRBV4-1 with TRBJ2-1; D possibly corresponds to TRBD1 (5 bases). The ends were cut back, 2 bases at V and 0 bases at J, with 11 bases in the middle. Germline CDR1 and CDR2: MGHRA and YSYEKL. This CDR3 spans 16 amino acids. CDR3 coding DNA: TGCGCCAGCAGCCAACAGGACATTGTCTCCTACAATGAGCAGTTCTTC. This translates into CASSQQDIVSYNEQFF.

This chain uses TRBV9 with TRBJ2-7, with 11 positions matching TRBD2. V dropped 0 bases and J dropped 6; count of bases not matched to a gene: 2. CDR3 length equals 14 residues. Germline V gene sequence: CDR1 SGDLS, CDR2 YYNGEE. The CDR3 sequence: CASSVVSGGGEQYF. The CDR3 coding sequence is TGTGCCAGCAGCGTAGTTAGCGGGGGGGGCGAGCAGTACTTC.

This clone was seen only once. The rearrangement links TRBV5-8 to TRBJ2-5; D ambiguous. V lost 3 bases and J lost 6, with 15 bases in between. CDR3 length equals 14 residues. CDR1 and CDR2 (germline): SGHTS, YDEGEE. CDR3 bases: TGTGCCAGCAGCTCCCGCCGGCGGCTGAAGACCCAGTACTTC. It translates to CASSSRRRLKTQYF.

This chain joins TRBV18 and TRBJ2-3, with D perhaps matching TRBD1 (6 bases). CDR1 is KGHSH, CDR2 LQKENI, per germline. Trimming shortened V by 2 bases and J by 0 bases, and 15 bases separated the two germline ends. This CDR3 spans 17 amino acids. The DNA for the CDR3 is TGTGCCAGCTCACCAATGGGGGCAGGGGCAAGCACAGATACGCAGTATTTT. It encodes CASSPMGAGASTDTQYF.

The chain has TRBV2 and TRBJ1-6, with 8 bases aligning to TRBD1. The CDR3 runs 15 residues. V dropped 7 bases and J dropped 6; count of bases not matched to a gene: 8. Germline V gives CDR1 SNHLY, CDR2 FYNNEI. The CDR3 loop is CASTTDRALNSPLHF. The CDR3 DNA reads TGTGCCAGCACCACGGACAGGGCCCTTAATTCACCCCTCCACTTT.

The chain has TRBV11-2 and TRBJ1-2; D is unresolved. CDR3 length: 14 amino acids. The V end was cut by 5 bases, the J end by 2 bases, with 12 bases between. CDR1 and CDR2 (germline): SGHAT, FQNNGV. CDR3 protein: CASSREVENYGYTF. The CDR3 region has the DNA TGTGCCAGCAGCCGGGAGGTGGAAAACTATGGCTACACCTTC.

The chain carries TRBV4-1 and TRBJ1-4; TRBD1 aligns across 7 bases. The trim removed 1 base at V and 3 bases at J, leaving 8 bases unmatched. Germline V gene sequence: CDR1 MGHRA, CDR2 YSYEKL. The CDR3 runs to 17 residues. CDR3 sequence (DNA): TGCGCCAGCAGCCAAGTCTACAGACAGGGTGCTAATGAAAAACTGTTTTTT. Translating gives CASSQVYRQGANEKLFF.

This clone was seen more than once but under ten times. The chain has TRBV6-1 and TRBJ1-6; tentatively, D is TRBD1 (6 bases). Per germline, CDR1 MNHNS and CDR2 SASEGT. This CDR3 region has 11 residues. Deletions cut 7 bases from V and 9 bases from J, with 7 bases between. The CDR3 protein is CASTDSSPLHF. As DNA, the CDR3 is TGTGCCAGCACGGACAGTTCACCCCTCCACTTT.

The chain couples TRBV2 to TRBJ1-2, with 9 bases fitting TRBD1. The J segment lost 4 bases and the V segment lost 10 bases, leaving 13 bases of the junction unmatched. Per the germline V gene, CDR1 is SNHLY and CDR2 is FYNNEI. This CDR3 is built from 15 residues. The CDR3 sequence: CATQPGQGSLYGYTF. Here the CDR3 DNA reads TGTGCCACCCAGCCGGGACAGGGTTCCCTCTATGGCTACACCTTC.

This rearrangement joins TRBV7-2 to TRBJ2-2, with 12 bases lining up with TRBD1. This CDR3 is built from 17 residues. CDR1 is SGHTA and CDR2 is FQGNSA in the germline V gene. Germline trimming cut 5 bases from V and 7 bases from J; bases unmatched to any gene: 11. The CDR3, as DNA: TGTGCCAGCAGCCCTGGATGGGGACAGGGGGCTATCGGGGAGCTGTTTTTT. Its translation is CASSPGWGQGAIGELFF.

V and J are TRBV7-6 and TRBJ1-1; D gene unclear. Germline V gene lookup returns CDR1 SGHVS and CDR2 FNYEAQ. The germline V and J ends were trimmed by 1 base and 1 base, with 10 bases remaining between them. This CDR3 spans 15 amino acids. In nucleotides, the CDR3 is TGTGCCAGCAGCTTAGTTCAGTATGGGAACACTGAAGCTTTCTTT. This gives the protein CASSLVQYGNTEAFF.

This clone was seen more than once but under ten times. The chain links TRBV7-9 to TRBJ1-2; the D is unclear. Trimming took off 5 bases at V and 4 bases at J, with 11 bases between the two ends. Per the germline V gene, CDR1 is SEHNR and CDR2 is FQNEAQ (reference sequence). This CDR3 contains 13 residues. The CDR3, as DNA: TGTGCCAGCAGCCCGGACTGGGGCTATGGCTACACCTTC. Translation: CASSPDWGYGYTF. The variable domain in full, completed from reference TRBV7-9 and TRBJ1-2, reads DTGVSQNPRHKITKRGQNVTFRCDPISEHNRLYWYRQTLGQGPEFLTYFQNEAQLEKSRLLSDRFSAERPKGSFSTLEIQRTEQGDSAMYLCASSPDWGYGYTFGSGTRLTVV.

This chain uses TRBV29-1 with TRBJ2-7, with a weak D call TRBD1 (5 bases). This CDR3 is built from 13 residues. Germline assignment: CDR1 SQVTM and CDR2 ANQGSEA. The V end was cut by 7 bases, the J end by 3 bases, with 16 bases between. DNA of the CDR3: TGCAGCGCCGGTCCAGGGATCGGCTACGAGCAGTACTTC. This encodes CSAGPGIGYEQYF.

This clone was found a few times. The chain couples TRBV29-1 to TRBJ1-1; no definite D call. The CDR3 covers 10 residues. Deletions cut 1 base from V and 7 bases from J, with 4 bases between. The germline gives CDR1 SQVTM, CDR2 ANQGSEA. The CDR3 loop is CSVEGSEAFF. The CDR3, as DNA: TGCAGCGTTGAAGGGAGTGAAGCTTTCTTT. Combining the CDR3 with reference TRBV29-1 and TRBJ1-1 gives the whole variable domain SAVISQKPSRDICQRGTSLTIQCQVDSQVTMMFWYRQQPGQSLTLIATANQGSEATYESGFVIDKFPISRPNLTFSTLTVSNMSPEDSSIYLCSVEGSEAFFGQGTRLTVV.

The V call is TRBV7-2, the J call TRBJ2-7, with D possibly TRBD2 on 5 matching bases. CDR3 length equals 12 residues. CDR1 is SGHTA and CDR2 is FQGNSA in the germline V gene. The ends were cut back, 5 bases at V and 7 bases at J, with 12 bases in the middle. The CDR3 sequence is CASSLTGREQYF. In nucleotides, the CDR3 is TGTGCCAGCAGCCTCACGGGAAGGGAGCAGTACTTC.

This sequence joins TRBV20-1 and TRBJ1-1; D gene uncertain. Germline V gene lookup returns CDR1 DFQATT and CDR2 SNEGSKA (reference sequence). CDR3 length: 11 residues. Trimming took 4 bases from V and 6 from J, leaving 9 bases between them. This chain's CDR3 is CSATREPEAFF. The CDR3 bases are TGCAGTGCTACCCGGGAGCCTGAAGCTTTCTTT.

This rearrangement joins TRBV11-3 to TRBJ1-2; a weak D match, TRBD1 (5 bases). CDR1 is SGHNT and CDR2 is YENEEA in the germline V gene. V was trimmed by 0 bases and J by 4 bases, leaving 6 bases between them. The CDR3 consists of 13 residues. The CDR3 region has the DNA TGTGCCAGCAGCTTAGAGGACACCTATGGCTACACCTTC. Translated: CASSLEDTYGYTF.

This chain links TRBV7-8 with TRBJ2-4, with D possibly being TRBD1 (5 bases). Trimming removed 0 bases from V and 0 bases from J, with 27 bases in between. Looked up from germline, CDR1 is SGHVS and CDR2 is FQNEAQ. This CDR3 is built from 22 residues. As DNA, the CDR3 is TGTGCCAGCAGCTTAGCGCACAGCTTTGGGCAGGGCCATTCTCTAGCCAAAAACATTCAGTACTTC. Its translation: CASSLAHSFGQGHSLAKNIQYF.

The chain employs TRBV6-1 and TRBJ2-4; weak D call: TRBD1 (5 bases). Trimming stripped 3 bases from V and 3 bases from J, with 12 bases between. Germline-derived CDR1 and CDR2 are MNHNS and SASEGT. CDR3 length equals 15 residues. Here the CDR3 DNA reads TGTGCCAGCAGTGACCCTTCTAGGGGCAAAAACATTCAGTACTTC. This sequence encodes CASSDPSRGKNIQYF.

This sequence joins TRBV9 and TRBJ2-4; 7 nucleotides line up with TRBD1. This CDR3 spans 18 amino acids. Germline CDR1 is SGDLS and CDR2 is YYNGEE. V trimming: 5 bases; J trimming: 1 base; junction bases outside the gene matches: 15. The CDR3 nucleotides read TGTGCCAGCAGTCAGGGGGTGGCACCTAGGGGGGCCAAAAACATTCAGTACTTC. It specifies CASSQGVAPRGAKNIQYF.

This clone was observed a few times. The chain is built from TRBV10-3 and TRBJ2-2; D might be TRBD1 (5 bases). The germline V gene has CDR1 ENHRY and CDR2 SYGVKD. The V end was cut by 0 bases, the J end by 6 bases, with 11 bases between. The CDR3 loop spans 15 amino acids. DNA for the CDR3: TGTGCCATCAGTGAGTCCGGCAGGGTCGCCGGGGAGCTGTTTTTT. It translates to CAISESGRVAGELFF.

This clone has a handful of counts. The chain combines TRBV10-2 with TRBJ1-1; D is uncertain. Germline CDR1 and CDR2: WSHSY and SAAADI. The CDR3 spans 9 residues. Trimming removed 8 bases at V and 10 bases at J, with 8 bases between. Written as DNA, the CDR3 is TGCGCCAGCGGTGGCGGAGCTTTCTTT. Translating it yields CASGGGAFF.

The rearrangement uses TRBV9 and TRBJ1-2; TRBD1 is a possible D gene (5 bases). Germline V gives CDR1 SGDLS, CDR2 YYNGEE. V gave up 4 bases and J gave up 4 bases, with 17 bases separating them. This CDR3 has 15 residues. CDR3 bases: TGTGCCAGCAGCCCGCATAGCGGGACCGGCTATGGCTACACCTTC. It codes for CASSPHSGTGYGYTF.

This clone has more than one count but fewer than ten. J is TRBJ1-6 and V is TRBV4-1; 7 positions match TRBD1. The V segment lost 3 bases and the J segment 0 bases; nucleotides outside the gene matches: 8. This CDR3 has 18 residues. CDR1 and CDR2 (germline): MGHRA, YSYEKL. The DNA of the CDR3 is TGCGCCAGCAGCCAGGACGACAGGGCAAGCTCCTATAATTCACCCCTCCACTTT. It translates to CASSQDDRASSYNSPLHF.

V and J are TRBV7-6 and TRBJ1-5; perhaps TRBD1 as D (6 bases). From germline, CDR1 is SGHVS and CDR2 FNYEAQ. The length of the CDR3 is 14 residues. V was pared by 5 bases and J by 3 bases, with 11 bases between. The CDR3 reads CASSLDSLNQPQHF. The CDR3 bases are TGTGCCAGCAGCCTGGACAGCCTCAATCAGCCCCAGCATTTT.